A selection of T cell receptor beta chains follows, all from one sample in a study of T cell changes during pregnancy in multiple sclerosis. Measured with immunoSEQ multiplex PCR; TCRdb has only the in-frame clones, and not every one. This sample yields 30,000 to 40,000 clones, of which less than 95% are seen a single time; approximately 0.42% belongs to the top ten. The material was CD4+ T cells from peripheral blood mononuclear cells, obtained in the second trimester of pregnancy. These TCRs come from a female donor with multiple sclerosis, enrolled in a pregnancy study. Each CDR3 is given with its conserved first and last residue. Fields, in order: J gene, V gene, CDR3 protein.

>TRBJ1-1|TRBV2
CASTLLQGVNTEAFF
>TRBJ1-2|TRBV29-1
CSVDGFYGYTF
>TRBJ2-2|TRBV5-1
CASSHLPQGGGNNGELFF
>TRBJ1-2|TRBV7-2
CASSLVGGNYGYTF
>TRBJ2-2|TRBV27
CASSSGRGPGELFF
>TRBJ1-4|TRBV5-1
CASSLGDRDRVEKLFF
>TRBJ1-2|TRBV6-5
CASREDDYGYTF
>TRBJ2-2|TRBV4-1
CASSQLGQRNAGELFF
>TRBJ2-5|TRBV6-6
CASSPGTGGGETQYF
>TRBJ2-2|TRBV4-1
CASSQEGAGNTGELFF
>TRBJ2-5|TRBV29-1
CSVAGETQYF
>TRBJ2-1|TRBV2
CASSVYNEQFF
>TRBJ2-7|TRBV5-1
CASSLASGGYEQYF
>TRBJ2-2|TRBV5-1
CASSSRGDGTGELFF
>TRBJ2-7|TRBV7-2
CASSVTGPLGEQYF
>TRBJ2-2|TRBV19
CASSIQQGAGELFF
>TRBJ2-1|TRBV15
CATSGMTSGKMNNEQFF
>TRBJ1-2|TRBV7-6
CASRSTGGGYTF
>TRBJ2-7|TRBV4-1
CASSQGQGQREQYF
>TRBJ2-3|TRBV10-3
CAISSPGRGGTDTQYF
>TRBJ1-5|TRBV2
CASGTPGQGNQPQHF